The present entry profiles one TCR beta chain with its context. This sample was included in a study of CD8 T cells in Susac syndrome. The CDR3 consists of 13 residues. Unmatched junction bases numbered 8, after V lost 6 bases and J lost 7 bases. The germline V gene has CDR1 MNHEY and CDR2 SVGAGI. Sequencing of TCR beta was performed on blood CD8+ and CD4+ T cells. RNA, at about 0.45 to 1 ug, was reverse transcribed with random hexamers. TCRdb re-derived calls from the immunoSEQ multiplex PCR reads in MiXCR, one entry per CDR3 protein. The sample yields 200,000 or so distinct CDR3 sequences, roughly 95% seen once.

The sample taken for sequencing was CD4+ T cells from PBMCs. The rearrangement uses TRBV6-5 and TRBJ1-2; 7 bases line up with TRBD1. The origin of this receptor is a human donor with multiple sclerosis. In DNA form, the CDR3 reads TGTGCCAGCAGGCGGGACAGCTTCGGTGGCTACACCTTC. Translating gives CASRRDSFGGYTF.